The 7 T cell receptor beta chains below all came from one sample that was sequenced in a study of breast tumors, draining lymph nodes, adjacent tissues. Axillary draining lymph nodes of breast cancer patients supplied the node samples. TCRdb called the multiplex PCR reads again in MiXCR, with one record for every CDR3 protein. The data hold approximately 90,000 distinct CDR3 sequences, with approximately 31% observed a single time. Sequenced input: axillary lymph node tissue. The receptors shown here come from a female donor with breast cancer. Some clones in this sample may be carry-over from other donors' samples.

A note on this clonotype: This sequence may be a read error, since a much larger clone differs from it by one base. The rearrangement uses TRBV6-2 or TRBV6-3 and TRBJ2-1, with D uncertain. Germline-derived CDR1 and CDR2 are MNHEY and SVGEGT. The CDR3 totals 16 residues. CDR3 residues: CASSPPRIKSRYEQSF. CDR3 DNA sequence: TGTGCCAGCAGTCCACCTCGGATTAAGTCCCGGTATGAGCAGTCCTTC.

This clonotype was seen at least ten times. The V and J genes are TRBV20-1 and TRBJ2-7; possibly TRBD1 for D (5 bases). V was pared by 0 bases and J by 3 bases, with 15 bases between. CDR3 length: 15 amino acids. CDR1 and CDR2 from the germline V gene are DFQATT and SNEGSKA (reference sequence). The CDR3 region has the DNA TGCAGTGCTAGAGATATAGGGGCGACAGTCTACGAGCAGTACTTC. This encodes CSARDIGATVYEQYF.

V gene TRBV10-2 combines with J gene TRBJ2-5, with TRBD2 identical over 7 bases. Trimming removed 4 bases from V and 5 bases from J; junction bases left unmatched: 7. CDR1 is WSHSY and CDR2 is SAAADI in the germline V gene. The CDR3 has 14 residues. The CDR3 region is CASSGGGVSETQYF. Written as DNA, the CDR3 is TGCGCCAGCAGTGGGGGAGGGGTAAGCGAGACCCAGTACTTC.

At least ten counts were recorded for this clonotype. The rearrangement links TRBV9 to TRBJ2-3, with TRBD2 matching over 10 bases. The V segment lost 2 bases and the J segment 4 bases; nucleotides outside the gene matches: 4. Germline V lookup: CDR1 SGDLS, CDR2 YYNGEE. The CDR3 is 15 residues long. CDR3 coding DNA: TGTGCCAGCAGCGTGGGGACTAGCGTATCAGATACGCAGTATTTT. Its protein is CASSVGTSVSDTQYF.

This clonotype showed up many times. V usage is TRBV2 and J usage is TRBJ1-5; possibly TRBD1 for D (5 bases). Trimming removed 6 bases at V and 2 bases at J, with 14 bases between. The CDR3 consists of 15 residues. Per the germline V gene, CDR1 is SNHLY and CDR2 is FYNNEI. Here the CDR3 reads CASRKDSYGNQPQHF. The CDR3 bases are TGTGCCAGCAGAAAAGACAGTTATGGCAATCAGCCCCAGCATTTT.

This clonotype was seen repeatedly, ten times or more. V usage is TRBV7-9 and J usage is TRBJ1-4; D may be TRBD1 (6 bases). CDR1 and CDR2 (germline): SEHNR, FQNEAQ (reference sequence). The CDR3 spans 13 residues. Trimming removed 7 bases from V and 3 bases from J, with 9 bases in between. The CDR3 bases are TGTGCCAGCACCCGGGGGCCTAATGAAAAACTGTTTTTT. As protein: CASTRGPNEKLFF.

There are many counts of this clonotype. The rearrangement uses TRBV29-1 and TRBJ2-1; TRBD2 matches at 13 bases. CDR1 is SQVTM, CDR2 ANQGSEA, per germline. V shed 6 bases, J shed 4 bases, and the junction held 9 bases outside the gene matches. The CDR3 is 16 amino acids. The CDR3 DNA sequence: TGCAGCGTCCCATGGGGGACTAGCGGGATTTACAATGAGCAGTTCTTC. Translated, it gives CSVPWGTSGIYNEQFF.